Sequencing of this T cell receptor (beta chain) was carried out in a study of blood T cell repertoires in COVID-19. Looking at the study overall: There were acute and convalescent COVID-19 samples, and they came from the United States, Italy and Spain. T cells, B-cell-depleted T cells, or PBMCs supplied cDNA or gDNA.

Per the original methods: Estimation of nucleated cell counts relied on the amplification of reference gene primers. Clones were read by immunoSEQ multiplex PCR, and TCRdb kept only the in-frame ones, dropping some. The D gene and trimming were derived from the DNA, and the V and J assignments and clone size from that table. The sample has approximately 90,000 clones, 80% to 90% seen once. Germline V gene lookup returns CDR1 SGHDN and CDR2 FVKESK. The CDR3 runs 13 residues. Trimming took 1 base from V and 10 from J, leaving 13 bases between them. The rearrangement joins TRBV14 to TRBJ1-1; D ambiguous. Input material: peripheral blood. This sequence originates from a woman at least 80 years old with acute or convalescent COVID-19. The CDR3 nucleotides are TGTGCCAGCAGCCAAGCCACTATCCTCGGAGCTTTCTTT. Its protein is CASSQATILGAFF.